This entry concerns a single T cell receptor beta chain. This clonotype was seen at least ten times. Its antigen is still unknown. It has no much larger one-base neighbor in the sample; base qualities were not kept. The sample comes from a study of T cell repertoires in cytomegalovirus infection (dated by TCRdb to the late 2010s). For context, the study as a whole: Donor HLA type was relevant to the analysis, as public TCR beta signatures indicated carriage of CMV infection together with the matching HLA type.

There are 12 amino acids in the CDR3, from cysteine to phenylalanine inclusive. The sequence is cut down to CDR3 DNA, 36 bases in frame from base 1. CDR1 and CDR2 were assigned from the germline V gene as SQVTM and ANQGSEA. V loses 6 bases of germline sequence and J loses 6 bases, and the interval between the two ends is 12 bases. Study-wide findings and limitations: In both this cohort and an independent cohort of 300 to 450 donors, the cumulative frequency of public TCR beta family members distinguished carriers of CMV infection plus the relevant HLA type. The ex vivo response was dominated by HLA-C-restricted CMV-specific TCR beta clonotypes, which also provided the single most frequent clonotype in two of eight donors.

Sequenced on an Illumina HiSeq 1500. The public reads were quality trimmed at Q25 with fastp and then assembled into clones with MiXCR by TCRdb, keeping productive beta chains. When rows share a CDR3 protein, they turn into one entry using the most common DNA and genes. The sample table shows some 230,000 distinct CDR3 sequences, and 20% to 25% are seen once. The ten largest clones capture about 20% of the sample. The sequence came from a human donor in good health (CMV status not recorded). Some clones in this sample may be carry-over from other donors' samples. The V and J segments used are TRBV29-1 and TRBJ2-1; D gene: possibly TRBD2, on 5 matching bases. Sequenced input: CD8+ T cells from PBMCs. The CDR3 in this case is CSVGAVGNEQFF. The DNA reads as follows: TGCAGCGTCGGAGCGGTTGGCAATGAGCAGTTCTTC.